This T cell receptor beta chain was sequenced during a study of naive and memory T cell subsets. The SP2 primer and nested alpha and beta constant region primers amplified ligated cDNA in four rounds. TCRdb ran MiXCR on the 5' RACE reads and lists one entry per CDR3 protein. This repertoire shows tens of thousands of distinct CDR3 sequences, 7% to 8.5% found once; its top ten account for 9.7%. A UMI-containing oligonucleotide was joined by 3' ligation to the TCR cDNA template. Input was about 1 to 1,100 ng of DNase-treated total RNA without cell sorting. V lost 2 bases to trimming and J lost 1 base, with 9 bases between them. CDR3 length equals 14 residues. Germline loops: CDR1 SGHRS, CDR2 YFSETQ.

The source is a male donor in good health. V and J are TRBV5-1 and TRBJ1-1; D possibly corresponds to TRBD1 (5 bases). The CDR3, as DNA: TGCGCCAGCAGCTTCAGGGAGCCGAACACTGAAGCTTTCTTT. It translates to CASSFREPNTEAFF.